These 22 T cell receptor beta chains were all obtained from the same sample, sequenced in a study of CD8 T cells in ankylosing spondylitis. The study, taken as a whole, reports: In ankylosing spondylitis blood, a motif of about eight highly homologous TCR beta variants appeared characteristic.

Antigens for these TCRs are unknown. Each CDR3 protein is one row after TCRdb ran MiXCR on the 5' RACE reads. The table shows 350,000 to 450,000 distinct CDR3 sequences, with roughly 25% occurring only once. Sequencing input: blood, either unsorted or a sorted T cell fraction (not recorded which). Every receptor here comes from a male donor with ankylosing spondylitis.

The chain combines TRBV5-1 with TRBJ1-5, with TRBD1 matching 7 bases. The CDR3 runs to 16 residues. Germline values: CDR1 SGHRS, CDR2 YFSETQ. J gave up 4 bases and V 3 bases, and 10 bases lay outside the gene matches. The CDR3 sequence is CASSSPGTDLNQPQHF. CDR3 bases: TGCGCCAGCAGCTCACCAGGGACAGACCTTAATCAGCCCCAGCATTTT. The whole variable domain, remainder taken from reference TRBV5-1 and TRBJ1-5, is KAGVTQTPRYLIKTRGQQVTLSCSPISGHRSVSWYQQTPGQGLQFLFEYFSETQRNKGNFPGRFSGRQFSNSRSEMNVSTLELGDSALYLCASSSPGTDLNQPQHFGDGTRLSIL.

V is TRBV20-1 and J is TRBJ1-4; D ambiguous. CDR3 length: 14 residues. The germline V gene encodes CDR1 DFQATT and CDR2 SNEGSKA (reference sequence). Trimming removed 1 base at V and 10 bases at J, with 16 bases between. In nucleotides, the CDR3 is TGCAGTGCTAGAGTTCTATACGATGATGGAAAACTGTTTTTT. It is translated as CSARVLYDDGKLFF.

This clonotype was picked up a small number of times. V and J are TRBV10-1 and TRBJ2-1, with 8 bases lining up with TRBD2. CDR3 length: 12 residues. With V trimmed by 10 bases and J by 10 bases, 9 bases remained unmatched. Germline assignment: CDR1 WNHNN and CDR2 SYGVQD (reference sequence). The CDR3 DNA follows: TGCGCCACTGGAAAGCGGGAGAGGGAGCAGTTCTTC. Its translation: CATGKREREQFF.

The chain employs TRBV24-1 and TRBJ2-5; 13 bases map to TRBD2. From germline, CDR1 is KGHDR and CDR2 SFDVKD. The CDR3 is 16 residues long. The trim removed 4 bases at V and 5 bases at J, leaving 6 bases unmatched. The CDR3 sequence: CATSDTGLAGWETQYF. CDR3 nucleotide sequence: TGTGCCACCAGTGACACGGGACTAGCGGGATGGGAGACCCAGTACTTC.

A few counts support this clonotype. The chain combines TRBV7-9 with TRBJ2-2; D could derive from TRBD1 or TRBD2 (5 bases each). The ends were cut back, 2 bases at V and 3 bases at J, with 13 bases in the middle. Germline V gene lookup returns CDR1 SEHNR and CDR2 FQNEAQ (reference sequence). The length of the CDR3 is 16 residues. CDR3 amino acids: CASSLSLRGDTGELFF. CDR3 DNA sequence: TGTGCCAGCAGCTTAAGCCTGAGAGGGGACACCGGGGAGCTGTTTTTT.

The chain combines TRBV4-1 with TRBJ1-2, with D hard to call. CDR1 MGHRA and CDR2 YSYEKL come from the germline V gene. This CDR3 spans 15 amino acids. The V and J ends lost 5 bases and 6 bases respectively, with 19 bases between them. CDR3 in DNA: TGCGCCAGCAGCTTACCATTACAGCTCCCCAATGGCTACACCTTC. Encoded protein: CASSLPLQLPNGYTF.

This chain connects TRBV27 to TRBJ1-5, with 10 positions matching TRBD1. CDR3 size: 12 residues. The germline V gene encodes CDR1 MNHEY and CDR2 SMNVEV (reference sequence). The ends lost 8 bases at V and 7 bases at J; junction bases unmatched: 2. The CDR3 nucleotides read TGTGCCAGCGGGACAGGGGCCCAGCCCCAGCATTTT. Translation gives CASGTGAQPQHF.

This chain connects TRBV6-5 to TRBJ2-2; D is perhaps TRBD2 (6 bases). CDR3 length: 12 residues. Germline CDR1 is MNHEY and CDR2 is SVGAGI. The chain's CDR3 is CVSSGRTGELFF. Written as DNA, the CDR3 is TGTGTCAGTTCGGGGAGGACCGGGGAGCTGTTTTTT.

V usage is TRBV29-1 and J usage is TRBJ2-3; unclear D gene. Germline V CDR1 and CDR2: SQVTM, ANQGSEA. V was clipped by 0 bases and J by 3 bases, with 13 bases between them. This CDR3 spans 15 amino acids. This CDR3 is CSVEEGPADTDTQYF. In nucleotides, the CDR3 is TGCAGCGTTGAAGAGGGTCCTGCGGATACAGATACGCAGTATTTT.

This clonotype was detected only a few times. This chain connects TRBV27 to TRBJ2-5; D unclear. The V end lost 4 bases, the J end lost 5 bases, and 11 bases lay between the germline ends. This CDR3 region has 13 residues. The germline gives CDR1 MNHEY, CDR2 SMNVEV (reference sequence). CDR3 DNA sequence: TGTGCCAGCAGTTATAGGTTCCGGGAGACCCAGTACTTC. Protein sequence: CASSYRFRETQYF.

V is TRBV7-6 and J is TRBJ2-7; possibly TRBD1 for D (5 bases). This CDR3 is built from 16 residues. Trimming cost V 1 base and J 2 bases, with 15 bases left between them. The germline V gene encodes CDR1 SGHVS and CDR2 FNYEAQ. The CDR3 loop reads CASSLGNSQGTYEQYF. For the CDR3, the DNA is TGTGCCAGCAGCTTAGGCAACAGTCAGGGCACCTACGAGCAGTACTTC.

V gene TRBV5-1 combines with J gene TRBJ2-3; no clear D gene. The CDR3 sequence is 13 residues long. The V gene's germline CDR1 is SGHRS and CDR2 YFSETQ. Trimming took 0 bases from V and 7 from J, leaving 9 bases between them. CDR3 in amino acids: CASSLDRQNTQYF. The CDR3 nucleotides are TGCGCCAGCAGCTTGGATCGGCAAAATACGCAGTATTTT.

The rearrangement uses TRBV6-6 and TRBJ1-2; D remains unclear. V lost 6 bases and J lost 5, with 13 bases in between. The CDR3 spans 13 residues. Per germline, CDR1 MNHNY and CDR2 SVGAGI (reference sequence). CDR3 amino acids: CASSPELWYGYTF. The CDR3 DNA reads TGTGCCAGCAGCCCGGAACTGTGGTATGGCTACACCTTC.

This clonotype was seen ten or more times. This chain links TRBV15 with TRBJ2-3; D remains unclear. The CDR3 is 16 amino acids. The germline gives CDR1 LNHNV, CDR2 YYDKDF (reference sequence). Deletions cut 1 base from V and 4 bases from J, with 15 bases between. CDR3: CATSRGAGWAADTQYF. The DNA for the CDR3 is TGTGCCACCAGCAGAGGGGCTGGGTGGGCTGCAGATACGCAGTATTTT.

This rearrangement joins TRBV12-3 or TRBV12-4 to TRBJ2-7; 8 bases map to TRBD2. The CDR3 is 14 residues long. V shed 6 bases and J 6 bases; nucleotides not matched to a gene: 10. The CDR3, as DNA: TGTGCCAGCAGCCCCCCGGGGGGGGAGGGCGAGCAGTACTTC. The encoded protein is CASSPPGGEGEQYF.

This chain uses TRBV18 with TRBJ2-3; the D gene is possibly TRBD1 (6 bases). The CDR3 loop spans 13 amino acids. V dropped 3 bases and J dropped 5 bases, with 9 bases sitting between them. Germline V gene sequence: CDR1 KGHSH, CDR2 LQKENI. CDR3 coding DNA: TGTGCCAGCTCACCGGGGGCGGAAGATACGCAGTATTTT. Encoded protein: CASSPGAEDTQYF. The full variable domain, its missing parts supplied by reference TRBV18 and TRBJ2-3, is NAGVMQNPRHLVRRRGQEARLRCSPMKGHSHVYWYRQLPEEGLKFMVYLQKENIIDESGMPKERFSAEFPKEGPSILRIQQVVRGDSAAYFCASSPGAEDTQYFGPGTRLTVL.

Only a few counts were recorded for this clonotype. The V gene is TRBV12-3 or TRBV12-4, the J gene TRBJ2-5, with 8 positions matching TRBD2. Trimming at V came to 2 bases and at J to 2 bases, leaving 4 bases not matched to a gene. The CDR3 has 15 amino acids. This CDR3 is CASSLTSGEQETQYF. The CDR3, as DNA: TGTGCCAGCAGTTTAACTAGCGGAGAGCAAGAGACCCAGTACTTC.

The V gene is TRBV11-3, the J gene TRBJ2-1, with 8 bases that match TRBD2. The CDR3 loop spans 15 amino acids. J gave up 0 bases and V 5 bases, and 3 bases lay outside the gene matches. Germline assignment: CDR1 SGHNT and CDR2 YENEEA. The CDR3 nucleotides read TGTGCCAGCAGCCCCGGGGGGGTCTCCTACAATGAGCAGTTCTTC. It is translated as CASSPGGVSYNEQFF.

In this sample, this clonotype turned up a few times. The chain combines TRBV29-1 with TRBJ1-2; D remains ambiguous. In germline, CDR1 is SQVTM, CDR2 ANQGSEA. V lost 5 bases to trimming and J lost 5 bases, with 12 bases between them. This CDR3 contains 12 residues. DNA for the CDR3: TGCAGCGTTTTTCGGAAGGCGTATGGCTACACCTTC. Amino acid sequence: CSVFRKAYGYTF. Using reference TRBV29-1 and TRBJ1-2 for the parts outside the CDR3, the full variable domain is SAVISQKPSRDICQRGTSLTIQCQVDSQVTMMFWYRQQPGQSLTLIATANQGSEATYESGFVIDKFPISRPNLTFSTLTVSNMSPEDSSIYLCSVFRKAYGYTFGSGTRLTVV.

The CDR3 protein is CAWSVRPAYSNQPQHF. In DNA form, the CDR3 reads TGTGCCTGGAGTGTAAGGCCAGCTTATAGCAATCAGCCCCAGCATTTT. The chain uses TRBV30 and TRBJ1-5; no firm D call. Germline assignment: CDR1 GTSNPN and CDR2 SVGIG (reference sequence). Trimming pared 0 bases from V and 0 bases from J, leaving 12 bases between. This CDR3 comprises 16 residues. The entire variable domain, with the rest obtained from reference TRBV30 and TRBJ1-5, is as follows: SQTIHQWPATLVQPVGSPLSLECTVEGTSNPNLYWYRQAAGRGLQLLFYSVGIGQISSEVPQNLSASRPQDRQFILSSKKLLLSDSGFYLCAWSVRPAYSNQPQHFGDGTRLSIL.

The table lists this clonotype with a few counts. The rearrangement joins TRBV4-1 to TRBJ1-1, with 7 bases matching TRBD1. This CDR3 contains 16 residues. Germline CDR1 is MGHRA and CDR2 is YSYEKL. V lost 0 bases to trimming and J lost 3 bases; unmatched junction nucleotides: 7. This CDR3 is CASSQDSTGRHTEAFF. CDR3 DNA: TGCGCCAGCAGCCAAGATTCGACAGGGCGTCACACTGAAGCTTTCTTT.

The rearrangement uses TRBV4-1 and TRBJ1-5, with 7 bases lining up with TRBD1. The CDR3 covers 16 residues. Germline CDR1 MGHRA, CDR2 YSYEKL. The junction had 6 bases not matched to a gene; V was cut back by 2 bases and J by 2 bases. The chain's CDR3 is CASSQPTGVGNQPQHF. The CDR3 DNA is TGCGCCAGCAGCCAACCTACAGGGGTGGGCAATCAGCCCCAGCATTTT.